Shown below are 21 T cell receptor beta chains from a single sample sequenced in a study of regulatory T cells in long-lasting Graves disease. In building TCR beta libraries, iRepertoire HTBI primers were used together with Arm-PCR of CDR3 regions. MiXCR, applied by TCRdb to the multiplex PCR reads, yields one record per CDR3 protein. The profile shows hundreds of thousands of distinct CDR3 sequences, 20% to 25% of them singletons. Time point specified: persistent/refractory GD, antithyroid drugs over 5 years with positive TRAb. Preparation of the TCR library used RNA extracted from PBMCs. Sequencing used peripheral blood mononuclear cells (PBMCs), obtained when the disease was refractory, from a patient treated with antithyroid drugs. The receptor source for this set is a female donor with Graves disease.

This clonotype was counted many times. The chain joins TRBV2 to TRBJ1-2; TRBD1 aligns across 8 bases. CDR3 size: 15 residues. The V gene end was trimmed by 6 bases and the J gene end by 2 bases; junction bases not matched to a gene: 8. In germline, CDR1 is SNHLY, CDR2 FYNNEI. Here the CDR3 reads CASRLDRERNYGYTF. In DNA form, the CDR3 reads TGTGCCAGCAGGCTGGACAGGGAACGGAACTATGGCTACACCTTC.

This clonotype was observed a few times. This chain connects TRBV7-9 to TRBJ2-4, with TRBD2 matching over 14 bases. Trimming at V came to 4 bases and at J to 0 bases, leaving 11 bases not matched to a gene. CDR1 and CDR2 (germline): SEHNR, FQNEAQ (reference sequence). The CDR3 contains 20 residues. This CDR3 is CASSYGLAGGGGLAKNIQYF. As DNA, the CDR3 is TGTGCCAGCAGCTACGGACTAGCGGGAGGTGGGGGGTTAGCCAAAAACATTCAGTACTTC.

The J gene is TRBJ1-5, the V gene TRBV19; 7 nucleotides agree with TRBD1. V lost 7 bases, J lost 0 bases, and 9 bases stayed unmatched. This CDR3 has 16 residues. Per germline, CDR1 LNHDA and CDR2 SQIVND (reference sequence). The CDR3 bases are TGTGCCAGTAACGCAGGGACAGACGATAGCAATCAGCCCCAGCATTTT. Protein sequence: CASNAGTDDSNQPQHF.

This clonotype appeared many times. The junction departs from the called germline gene at one end, perhaps through a read error. The chain combines TRBV5-1 with TRBJ2-5, with 12 bases lining up with TRBD1. CDR3 length equals 14 residues. CDR1 SGHRS and CDR2 YFSETQ come from the germline V gene. This chain's CDR3 is CASSPGQGAETQYF. In DNA, the CDR3 is TGTGCCAGCAGTCCGGGACAGGGGGCTGAGACCCAGTACTTC.

This clonotype was observed a handful of times. The chain joins TRBV29-1 to TRBJ1-3; 9 bases are shared with TRBD1. Trimming removed 1 base from V and 3 bases from J; junction bases left unmatched: 7. The CDR3 sequence is 16 residues long. CDR1 is SQVTM, CDR2 ANQGSEA, per germline. In nucleotides, the CDR3 is TGCAGCGTTGAAGCGGGACAGGGATCTTTTGGAAACACCATATATTTT. Translating it yields CSVEAGQGSFGNTIYF.

This clonotype occurred a few times. The chain uses TRBV7-8 and TRBJ1-4, with D maybe TRBD1 (6 bases). Germline V gene lookup returns CDR1 SGHVS and CDR2 FQNEAQ. The CDR3 length is 15 residues. V gave up 4 bases and J gave up 3 bases, with 12 bases separating them. This CDR3 is CASSSLQGANEKLFF. CDR3 coding DNA: TGTGCCAGCAGCTCTCTACAGGGAGCTAATGAAAAACTGTTTTTT.

V and J are TRBV30 and TRBJ1-4, with D perhaps matching TRBD1 (6 bases). The CDR3 extends over 13 amino acids. V was clipped by 3 bases and J by 8 bases, with 13 bases between them. Germline CDR1 and CDR2: GTSNPN and SVGIG (reference sequence). CDR3: CAWRTGKGEKLFF. DNA of the CDR3: TGTGCCTGGAGAACAGGGAAAGGAGAAAAACTGTTTTTT.

This clonotype was counted many times. This rearrangement joins TRBV20-1 to TRBJ2-5; possibly TRBD2 for D (5 bases). Trimming removed 6 bases at V and 4 bases at J, with 21 bases between. CDR1 and CDR2 from the germline V gene are DFQATT and SNEGSKA (reference sequence). There are 15 residues in the CDR3. This CDR3 reads CSAVQSGNLGETQYF. DNA of the CDR3: TGCAGTGCCGTACAATCGGGGAACCTGGGAGAGACCCAGTACTTC.

This clonotype was seen only a few times. The V gene is TRBV4-3, the J gene TRBJ2-7, with a tentative D call TRBD2 (5 bases). The CDR3 is 15 residues long. Germline V gene sequence: CDR1 LGHNA, CDR2 YSLEER. V was clipped by 5 bases and J by 4 bases, with 18 bases between them. DNA for the CDR3: TGCGCCAGCAGCGGAGGTCACCAAGGGCAATACGAGCAGTACTTC. Its protein product is CASSGGHQGQYEQYF.

In regard to this clonotype: This may be a read error: a much more frequent sequence differs by one nucleotide. The chain links TRBV2 to TRBJ2-4; D might be TRBD1 (5 bases). The CDR3 loop spans 13 amino acids. Germline loops: CDR1 SNHLY, CDR2 FYNNEI. The DNA for the CDR3 is TGTGCCTGCAGGGCCTGGGGCAAAAACATTCAGTACTTC. It is translated as CACRAWGKNIQYF. The variable domain in full, with the rest retrieved from reference TRBV2 and TRBJ2-4, is EPEVTQTPSHQVTQMGQEVILRCVPISNHLYFYWYRQILGQKVEFLVSFYNNEISEKSEIFDDQFSVERPDGSNFTLKIRSTKLEDSAMYFCACRAWGKNIQYFGAGTRLSVL.

This clonotype was detected many times. The chain has TRBV11-2 and TRBJ2-2; D is uncertain. Germline values: CDR1 SGHAT, CDR2 FQNNGV. Trimming took 1 base from V and 0 from J, leaving 3 bases between them. This CDR3 comprises 14 residues. CDR3 amino acids: CASSLGANTGELFF. DNA of the CDR3: TGTGCCAGCAGCTTAGGGGCGAACACCGGGGAGCTGTTTTTT.

V is TRBV27 and J is TRBJ2-1; a possible D gene is TRBD2 (6 bases). This CDR3 is 14 amino acids long. Germline V lookup: CDR1 MNHEY, CDR2 SMNVEV (reference sequence). The V end was cut by 0 bases, the J end by 4 bases, with 7 bases between. Written as DNA, the CDR3 is TGTGCCAGCAGTTTATCGGCGGGATACAATGAGCAGTTCTTC. Its translation: CASSLSAGYNEQFF.

The genes are TRBV27 and TRBJ1-1, with 8 nucleotides matching TRBD1. V lost 5 bases, J lost 6 bases, and 5 bases stayed unmatched. The germline V gene encodes CDR1 MNHEY and CDR2 SMNVEV (reference sequence). This CDR3 spans 13 amino acids. The CDR3 coding sequence is TGTGCCAGCAGTATAATACAGGGGGCTGAAGCTTTCTTT. It yields the protein CASSIIQGAEAFF.

Regarding this clonotype: A much larger clone differs from this one at a single base, so this may be a read error. The chain links TRBV28 to TRBJ1-1, with D unresolved. The CDR3 is made up of 14 amino acids. Germline-derived CDR1 and CDR2 are MDHEN and SYDVKM. This CDR3 is CASRRGGMNTGAFF. CDR3 bases: TGTGCCAGCAGGCGGGGAGGCATGAACACTGGAGCTTTCTTT.

This clonotype was observed a few times. The chain has TRBV7-2 and TRBJ2-7; D gene unclear. Trimming shortened V by 4 bases and J by 3 bases, and 13 bases separated the two germline ends. CDR3 length equals 14 residues. Germline V gene data show CDR1 as SGHTA and CDR2 as FQGNSA. CDR3 loop: CASSSSVGVYEQYF. Written as DNA, the CDR3 is TGTGCCAGCAGCTCTTCGGTGGGCGTCTACGAGCAGTACTTC.

The rearrangement joins TRBV2 to TRBJ1-6, with 9 nucleotides matching TRBD1. CDR1 is SNHLY and CDR2 is FYNNEI in the germline V gene. V lost 6 bases, J lost 7 bases, and 10 bases stayed unmatched. The CDR3 runs to 16 residues. The CDR3, as DNA: TGTGCCAGCAGCCTGACGAGGGACAGGGACAATTCACCCCTCCACTTT. Protein sequence: CASSLTRDRDNSPLHF.

CDR3 amino acids: CASSSLAGPQETQYF. The CDR3 nucleotides read TGTGCCAGTAGTAGCTTAGCGGGACCCCAAGAGACCCAGTACTTC. The rearrangement uses TRBV19 and TRBJ2-5; 8 bases line up with TRBD2. The germline CDR1 and CDR2 sequences are LNHDA and SQIVND (reference sequence). The CDR3 length is 15 residues. The trim removed 4 bases at V and 1 base at J, leaving 5 bases unmatched.

This clonotype was recorded at least ten times. The rearrangement links TRBV2 to TRBJ1-5, with 8 bases lining up with TRBD1. V lost 6 bases and J lost 4; bases outside the gene matches: 11. This CDR3 region has 16 residues. Germline CDR1 and CDR2: SNHLY and FYNNEI. The DNA of the CDR3 is TGTGCCAGCAGCCCCGACCGGGACAGGAGAAATCAGCCCCAGCATTTT. Translating it yields CASSPDRDRRNQPQHF.

The J gene is TRBJ1-1, the V gene TRBV10-3; D is possibly TRBD1 (6 bases). Per the germline V gene, CDR1 is ENHRY and CDR2 is SYGVKD. This CDR3 region has 15 residues. The V and J ends lost 4 bases and 1 base respectively, with 13 bases between them. CDR3 region: CAISGVGGQNTEAFF. The CDR3 DNA follows: TGTGCCATCAGTGGGGTCGGGGGGCAGAACACTGAAGCTTTCTTT.

This clonotype has at least ten counts. The chain joins TRBV3-1 to TRBJ2-7; D is unclear. CDR1 is LGHDT, CDR2 YNNKEL, per germline (reference sequence). V was shortened by 1 base and J by 6 bases, with 7 bases between the two germline ends. The CDR3 loop spans 12 amino acids. CDR3 amino acids: CASSQGPGEQYF. For the CDR3, the DNA is TGTGCCAGCAGCCAAGGTCCGGGCGAGCAGTACTTC.

This clonotype was detected many times. The chain combines TRBV28 with TRBJ2-5; 12 nucleotides match TRBD1. Per germline, CDR1 MDHEN and CDR2 SYDVKM. There are 16 residues in the CDR3. J was trimmed by 4 bases and V by 6 bases; bases with no gene match: 9. CDR3 in amino acids: CASRVPGQGARETQYF. The CDR3 nucleotides are TGTGCCAGCAGGGTTCCGGGACAGGGGGCGAGAGAGACCCAGTACTTC.